The 11 T cell receptor beta chains below come from one sample, sequenced in a study of identical twins (dated by TCRdb to about 2016). The library was generated by 5' RACE. Sequencing used an Illumina HiSeq 2000. Starting from the raw public reads, TCRdb applied fastp trimming at Q25, assembled clones with MiXCR and retained in-frame beta chains. When rows share a CDR3 protein, they turn into one entry using the most common DNA and genes. For this sample there are hundreds of thousands of distinct CDR3 sequences; 9.5% appear just once. In total, the top ten clones hold approximately 6.5% of the sample. These same records also appear under a second study, on yellow fever vaccine responses in identical twins.

Sequencing was carried out using CD8+ T cells sorted from blood. Receptor source: a woman between 18 and 29 years old in good health.

This clonotype was observed many times. The V gene is TRBV7-9, the J gene TRBJ2-7; no clear D gene. V was shortened by 7 bases and J by 6 bases, with 13 bases between the two germline ends. CDR1 SEHNR and CDR2 FQNEAQ come from the germline V gene (reference sequence). The CDR3 sequence is 12 residues long. The CDR3 loop reads CASTQGWGEQYF. The CDR3 region has the DNA TGTGCCAGCACCCAAGGCTGGGGCGAGCAGTACTTC. The full variable domain, its missing parts supplied by reference TRBV7-9 and TRBJ2-7, is DTGVSQNPRHKITKRGQNVTFRCDPISEHNRLYWYRQTLGQGPEFLTYFQNEAQLEKSRLLSDRFSAERPKGSFSTLEIQRTEQGDSAMYLCASTQGWGEQYFGPGTRLTVT.

V and J are TRBV29-1 and TRBJ2-1; D possibly uses TRBD1 or TRBD2 (7 bases each). Trimming took off 8 bases at V and 4 bases at J, with 18 bases between the two ends. The V gene's germline CDR1 is SQVTM and CDR2 ANQGSEA. The CDR3 covers 14 residues. The CDR3 loop is CSNQGGGDYNEQFF. In DNA form, the CDR3 reads TGCAGCAATCAGGGGGGGGGGGATTACAATGAGCAGTTCTTC.

The genes are TRBV29-1 and TRBJ2-4, with D tentatively TRBD1 (5 bases). The CDR3 length is 16 residues. The germline CDR1 and CDR2 sequences are SQVTM and ANQGSEA. Trimming pared 5 bases from V and 3 bases from J, leaving 20 bases between. The CDR3 DNA is TGCAGCGTTCAGGGCCTCTCCCCTGGGGTCAAAAACATTCAGTACTTC. This sequence encodes CSVQGLSPGVKNIQYF.

The V call is TRBV9, the J call TRBJ1-1; 7 bases agree with TRBD1. Trimming cost V 3 bases and J 2 bases; bases outside gene matches: 10. The CDR3 sequence is 16 residues long. Germline-derived CDR1 and CDR2 are SGDLS and YYNGEE. The CDR3 is CASSGRTNRGNTEAFF. CDR3 in DNA: TGTGCCAGCAGCGGACGAACAAACAGGGGAAACACTGAAGCTTTCTTT.

This clonotype was recorded a few times. The rearrangement joins TRBV7-2 to TRBJ2-1; unclear D gene. V lost 6 bases, J lost 7 bases, and 13 bases lay in between. The germline CDR1 and CDR2 sequences are SGHTA and FQGNSA. CDR3 size: 13 residues. The CDR3 protein is CASRRRAENEQFF. DNA for the CDR3: TGTGCCAGCAGACGTAGGGCGGAAAATGAGCAGTTCTTC.

The gene calls are TRBV7-9 and TRBJ2-2; no firm D call. Trimming took off 0 bases at V and 2 bases at J, with 10 bases between the two ends. Germline CDR1 and CDR2: SEHNR and FQNEAQ (reference sequence). The CDR3 is made up of 16 amino acids. This CDR3 reads CASSLAPQVNTGELFF. CDR3 coding DNA: TGTGCCAGCAGCTTAGCGCCCCAGGTTAACACCGGGGAGCTGTTTTTT.

This clonotype was counted between two and nine times. This sequence joins TRBV20-1 and TRBJ2-7, with a weak D call TRBD1 (6 bases). Germline V gene lookup returns CDR1 DFQATT and CDR2 SNEGSKA (reference sequence). This CDR3 has 14 amino acids. V was pared by 4 bases and J by 4 bases, with 17 bases between. The CDR3 spells CSANRDTDSYEQYF. DNA of the CDR3: TGCAGTGCTAACCGGGACACGGACTCGTACGAGCAGTACTTC.

This clonotype turned up a few times. The CDR3 DNA reads TGTGCCAGCAGCCCTACCGGGACTCTGGTCGAGCAGTACTTC. Translation: CASSPTGTLVEQYF. The genes are TRBV7-9 and TRBJ2-7; D is possibly TRBD2 (6 bases). The CDR3 consists of 14 residues. CDR1 and CDR2 from the germline V gene are SEHNR and FQNEAQ (reference sequence). V shed 5 bases and J shed 6 bases, with 17 bases lying between them.

This clonotype has a handful of counts. V and J are TRBV19 and TRBJ2-5, with a weak D call TRBD2 (5 bases). The CDR3 is 14 residues long. V lost 1 base and J 3 bases, leaving 9 bases between the germline ends. The germline V gene has CDR1 LNHDA and CDR2 SQIVND (reference sequence). The CDR3 sequence: CASSIADGEETQYF. For the CDR3, the DNA is TGTGCCAGTAGTATAGCGGACGGGGAAGAGACCCAGTACTTC.

There are a few counts of this clonotype. CDR3 bases: TGCGCCAGCAGCGGGACAGGGGAAGGTGAAGCTTTCTTT. As protein: CASSGTGEGEAFF. The chain uses TRBV5-1 and TRBJ1-1; 10 bases line up with TRBD1. CDR3 length: 13 amino acids. Unmatched junction bases numbered 4, after V lost 4 bases and J lost 7 bases. Germline V gene sequence: CDR1 SGHRS, CDR2 YFSETQ. The full variable domain, completed using reference TRBV5-1 and TRBJ1-1, is KAGVTQTPRYLIKTRGQQVTLSCSPISGHRSVSWYQQTPGQGLQFLFEYFSETQRNKGNFPGRFSGRQFSNSRSEMNVSTLELGDSALYLCASSGTGEGEAFFGQGTRLTVV.

The chain carries TRBV11-2 and TRBJ2-7; TRBD1 matches at 8 bases. The junction had 9 bases not matched to a gene; V was cut back by 5 bases and J by 0 bases. The CDR3 runs to 16 residues. The germline gives CDR1 SGHAT, CDR2 FQNNGV. CDR3 sequence: CASSPLTGVRSYEQYF. DNA for the CDR3: TGTGCCAGCAGCCCGTTGACAGGGGTTCGCTCCTACGAGCAGTACTTC.